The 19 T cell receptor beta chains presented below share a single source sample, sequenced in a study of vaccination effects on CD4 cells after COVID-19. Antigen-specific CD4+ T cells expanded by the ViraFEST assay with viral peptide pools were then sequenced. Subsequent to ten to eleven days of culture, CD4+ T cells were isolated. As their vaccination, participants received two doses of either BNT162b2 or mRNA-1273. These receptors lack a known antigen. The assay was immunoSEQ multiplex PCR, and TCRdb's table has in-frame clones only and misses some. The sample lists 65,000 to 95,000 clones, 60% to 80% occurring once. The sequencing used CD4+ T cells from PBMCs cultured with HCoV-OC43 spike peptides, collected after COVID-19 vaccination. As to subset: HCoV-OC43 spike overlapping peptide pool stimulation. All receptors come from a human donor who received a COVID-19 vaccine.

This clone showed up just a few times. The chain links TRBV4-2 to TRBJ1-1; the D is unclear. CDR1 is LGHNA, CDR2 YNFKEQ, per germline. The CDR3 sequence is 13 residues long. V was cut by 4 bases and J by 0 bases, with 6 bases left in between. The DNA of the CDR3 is TGTGCCAGCAGCCGGACCATGAACACTGAAGCTTTCTTT. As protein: CASSRTMNTEAFF.

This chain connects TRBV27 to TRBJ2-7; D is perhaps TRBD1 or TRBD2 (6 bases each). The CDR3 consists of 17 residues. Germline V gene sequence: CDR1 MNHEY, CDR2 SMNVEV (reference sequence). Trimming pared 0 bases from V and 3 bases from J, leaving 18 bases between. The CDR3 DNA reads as TGTGCCAGCAGTTTATCCCCTATCCGGGGGCGGCACTACGAGCAGTACGTC. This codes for CASSLSPIRGRHYEQYV.

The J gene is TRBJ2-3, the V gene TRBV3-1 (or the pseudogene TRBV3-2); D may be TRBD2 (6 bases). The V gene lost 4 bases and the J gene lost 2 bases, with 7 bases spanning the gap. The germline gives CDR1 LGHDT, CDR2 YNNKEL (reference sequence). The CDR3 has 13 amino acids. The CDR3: CASSRDFTDTQYF. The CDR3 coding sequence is TGTGCCAGCAGCCGGGACTTCACAGATACGCAGTATTTT.

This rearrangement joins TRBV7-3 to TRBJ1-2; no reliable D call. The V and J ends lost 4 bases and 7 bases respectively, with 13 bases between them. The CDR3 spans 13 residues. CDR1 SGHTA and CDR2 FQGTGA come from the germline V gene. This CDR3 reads CASSSSGGLGYTF. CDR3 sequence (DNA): TGTGCCAGCAGCTCGTCGGGAGGTCTTGGCTACACCTTC. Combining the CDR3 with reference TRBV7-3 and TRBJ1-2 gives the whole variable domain GAGVSQTPSNKVTEKGKYVELRCDPISGHTALYWYRQSLGQGPEFLIYFQGTGAADDSGLPNDRFFAVRPEGSVSTLKIQRTERGDSAVYLCASSSSGGLGYTFGSGTRLTVV.

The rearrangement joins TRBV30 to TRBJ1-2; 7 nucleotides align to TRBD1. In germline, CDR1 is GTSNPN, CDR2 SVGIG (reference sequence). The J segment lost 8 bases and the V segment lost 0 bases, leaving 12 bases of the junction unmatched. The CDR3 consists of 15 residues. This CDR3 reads CAWSVGEQGSGGYTF. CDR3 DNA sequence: TGTGCCTGGAGTGTGGGGGAACAGGGGAGTGGAGGCTACACCTTC.

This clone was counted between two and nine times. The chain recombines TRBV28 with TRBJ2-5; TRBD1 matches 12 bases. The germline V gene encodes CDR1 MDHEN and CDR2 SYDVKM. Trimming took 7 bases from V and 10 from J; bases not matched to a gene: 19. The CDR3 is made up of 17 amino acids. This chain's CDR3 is CASTTIQPGQGARDQYF. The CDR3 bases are TGTGCCAGCACCACCATCCAACCGGGACAGGGGGCTCGGGACCAGTACTTC.

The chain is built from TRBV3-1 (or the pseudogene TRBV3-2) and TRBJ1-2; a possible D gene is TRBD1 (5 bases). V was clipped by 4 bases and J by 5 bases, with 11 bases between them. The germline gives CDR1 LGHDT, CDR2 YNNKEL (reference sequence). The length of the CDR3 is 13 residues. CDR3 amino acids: CASSPGRPYGYTF. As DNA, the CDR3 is TGTGCCAGCAGCCCGGGACGCCCTTATGGCTACACCTTC.

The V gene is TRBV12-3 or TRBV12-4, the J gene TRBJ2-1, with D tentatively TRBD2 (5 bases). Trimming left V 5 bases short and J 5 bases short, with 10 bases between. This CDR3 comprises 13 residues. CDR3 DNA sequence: TGTGCCAGCAGTGTTTACGGGGACAATGAGCAGTTCTTC. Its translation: CASSVYGDNEQFF.

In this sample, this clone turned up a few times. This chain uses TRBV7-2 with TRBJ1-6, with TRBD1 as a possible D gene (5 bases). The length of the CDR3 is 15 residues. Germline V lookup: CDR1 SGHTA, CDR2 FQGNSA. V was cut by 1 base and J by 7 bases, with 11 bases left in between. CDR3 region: CASSLGDGRNSPLHF. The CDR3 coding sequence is TGTGCCAGCAGCTTAGGGGACGGACGAAATTCACCCCTCCACTTT.

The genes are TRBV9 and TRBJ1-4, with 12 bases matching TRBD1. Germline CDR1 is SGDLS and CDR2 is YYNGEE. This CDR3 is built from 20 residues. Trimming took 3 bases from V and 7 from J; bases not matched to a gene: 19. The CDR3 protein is CASSERGLGTGGTRVEKLFF. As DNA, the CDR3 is TGTGCCAGCAGCGAGAGAGGACTCGGGACAGGGGGCACTAGAGTTGAAAAACTGTTTTTT.

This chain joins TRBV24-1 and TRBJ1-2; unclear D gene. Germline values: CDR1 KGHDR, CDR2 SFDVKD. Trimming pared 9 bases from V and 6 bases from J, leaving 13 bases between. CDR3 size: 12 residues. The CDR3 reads CATEGLIDGYTF. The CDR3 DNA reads TGTGCCACCGAGGGCTTAATTGATGGCTACACCTTC.

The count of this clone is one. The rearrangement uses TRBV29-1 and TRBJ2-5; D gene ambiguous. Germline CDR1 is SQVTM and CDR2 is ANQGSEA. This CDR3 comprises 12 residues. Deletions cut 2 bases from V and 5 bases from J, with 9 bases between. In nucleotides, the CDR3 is TGCAGCGTTGAATACTACGGGGAGACCCAGTACTTC. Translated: CSVEYYGETQYF. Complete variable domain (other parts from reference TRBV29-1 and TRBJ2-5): SAVISQKPSRDICQRGTSLTIQCQVDSQVTMMFWYRQQPGQSLTLIATANQGSEATYESGFVIDKFPISRPNLTFSTLTVSNMSPEDSSIYLCSVEYYGETQYFGPGTRLLVL.

The chain's CDR3 is CASSQQLTSESADTQYF. CDR3 DNA: TGTGCCAGCAGCCAACAACTGACTAGCGAATCGGCAGATACGCAGTATTTT. The chain joins TRBV3-1 (or the pseudogene TRBV3-2) to TRBJ2-3; 8 bases are a match to TRBD2. CDR1 and CDR2 (germline): LGHDT, YNNKEL (reference sequence). The CDR3 sequence is 17 residues long. J gave up 4 bases and V 2 bases, and 11 bases lay outside the gene matches.

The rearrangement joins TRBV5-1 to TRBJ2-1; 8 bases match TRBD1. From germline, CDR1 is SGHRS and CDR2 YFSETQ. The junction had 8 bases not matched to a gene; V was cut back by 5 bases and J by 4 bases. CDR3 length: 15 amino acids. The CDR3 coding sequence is TGCGCCAGCAGGGCCGGGACAGGCATTTACAATGAGCAGTTCTTC. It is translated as CASRAGTGIYNEQFF.

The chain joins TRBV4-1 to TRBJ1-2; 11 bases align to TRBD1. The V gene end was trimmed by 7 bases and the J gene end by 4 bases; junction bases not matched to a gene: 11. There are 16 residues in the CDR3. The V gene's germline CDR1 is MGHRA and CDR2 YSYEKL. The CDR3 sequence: CASKLSGTGGTYGYTF. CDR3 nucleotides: TGCGCCAGCAAACTATCCGGGACAGGGGGTACCTATGGCTACACCTTC.

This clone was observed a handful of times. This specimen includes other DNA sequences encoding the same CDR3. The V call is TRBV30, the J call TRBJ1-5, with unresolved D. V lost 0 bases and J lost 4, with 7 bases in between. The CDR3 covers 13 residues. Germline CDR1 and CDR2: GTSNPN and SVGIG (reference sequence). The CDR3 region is CAWSVGQNQPQHF. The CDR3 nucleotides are TGTGCCTGGAGTGTAGGGCAGAATCAGCCCCAGCATTTT.

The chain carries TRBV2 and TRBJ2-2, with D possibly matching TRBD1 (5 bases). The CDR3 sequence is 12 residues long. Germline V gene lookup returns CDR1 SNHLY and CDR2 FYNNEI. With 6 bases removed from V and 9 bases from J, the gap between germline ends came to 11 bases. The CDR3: CASREQEWELFF. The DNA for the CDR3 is TGTGCCAGCAGGGAACAGGAATGGGAGCTGTTTTTT.

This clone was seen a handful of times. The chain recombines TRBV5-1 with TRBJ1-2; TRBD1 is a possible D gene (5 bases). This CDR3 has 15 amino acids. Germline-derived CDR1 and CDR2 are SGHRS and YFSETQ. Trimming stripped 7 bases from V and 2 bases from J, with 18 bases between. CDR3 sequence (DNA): TGCGCCAGCCACTTTTCCCCGACAGAAAACTATGGCTACACCTTC. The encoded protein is CASHFSPTENYGYTF.

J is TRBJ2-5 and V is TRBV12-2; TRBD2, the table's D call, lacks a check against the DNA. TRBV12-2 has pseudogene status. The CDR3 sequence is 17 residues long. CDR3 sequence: CASRWGLAGAYQETQYF. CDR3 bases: TGTGCAAGTCGCTGGGGACTAGCGGGGGCCTACCAAGAGACCCAGTACTTC.